These T cell receptor beta chains were read from a single sample in a study of Ad26.COV2.S vaccination and SARS-CoV-2 variants. Assay: immunoSEQ multiplex PCR; the TCRdb copy retains only in-frame clones and omits some. The table includes approximately 350,000 clones, around 82% detected once. The source material was peripheral blood, sampled in a trial of Ad26.COV2.S vaccine versus placebo. Source of these receptors: a person between 18 and 65 years old who received the Ad26.COV2.S COVID-19 vaccine or a placebo. CDR3s leave out the opening cysteine and the closing phenylalanine or tryptophan. Fields, in order: V gene, D gene, CDR3 protein. The D gene is left open where the match is weak.

TRBV5-1,TRBD1,ASTLSTQGVNSYEQY
TRBV5-1,-,ASSRDGLGPLEQY
TRBV28,TRBD1,ASSLQGRQPQH
TRBV24-1,-,ATSEPGAGRQETQY
TRBV29-1,-,SVGSYEQY
TRBV30,-,AWSVGRSLGMSPAYEQY
TRBV10-2,TRBD1,ASSRDSTGELF
TRBV20-1,-,SASPTIFIRNEQF
TRBV6-5,-,ASSYSGRGDTQY
TRBV7-2,TRBD1,ASSPSGGSGANVLT
TRBV3-1/TRBV3-2,-,ASSLGDRATNEKLF
TRBV23-1,-,ASSRGVRWTGELF
TRBV11-2,TRBD2,ASPGGGHLGDTQY
TRBV6-5,-,ASPMGENKNTEAF
TRBV18,-,ASSPQGTTSGANVLT
TRBV19,TRBD2,ASSSGTSVSYEQY
TRBV5-4,-,ASSSSTGANYGYT
TRBV11-3,TRBD2,ASSLTGGNDEQY
TRBV5-1,-,ASSSFRGTEAF
TRBV11-2,-,ASSVGLSPT
TRBV12-3/TRBV12-4,-,ASSGRRAYEQY
TRBV4-1,-,ASSPLGTERPNYEQY
TRBV5-1,TRBD1,ASSAGQTFNYGYT
TRBV6-2/TRBV6-3,TRBD1,ASSYGDRDYEQY
TRBV6-5,-,ASLSPFATNEKLF
TRBV6-5,-,ASSYSTSYEQY
TRBV7-2,-,ASSPRQGRTEAF
TRBV10-3,TRBD1,AISGLQGTEAF
TRBV7-2,TRBD2,ASSDPGLGVELF
TRBV7-7,-,ASSPNSGATNEKLF
TRBV5-1,-,ASSLGSMISGTTEAF
TRBV5-1,-,ASSATTGRSSYEQY
TRBV24-1,-,ATSDFKNNYGYT
TRBV5-1,-,ASSLGTAGDIQY
TRBV19,-,ASSPTAGNEQF
TRBV6-4,-,ATHSGSSPLWPQH
TRBV29-1,TRBD1,SVYGQGETQY
TRBV12-5,TRBD1,ASGLVRGQGGAYEQY
TRBV4-3,-,ASSPERGSGANVLT
TRBV3-1/TRBV3-2,-,ASSQTPRGGHNEQF
TRBV5-6,TRBD2,ASSLRLAGSTYEQY
TRBV29-1,TRBD2,SVEGIRGGDTQY
TRBV5-6,TRBD2,ASSLRLAGGSTQY
TRBV10-3,-,AISESGVGEQY
TRBV5-1,-,ASSFDLRVPSSTDTQY
TRBV12-5,TRBD2,ASGLVAGEGGEQF
TRBV7-9,-,ASSLGGNLGEKLF
TRBV18,-,ASSPFLNTEAF
TRBV5-1,-,ASSSKAGVYGYT
TRBV5-1,-,ASSPFPGTDTQY
TRBV3-1/TRBV3-2,TRBD1,ASSQWGQGVNYGYT
TRBV3-1/TRBV3-2,TRBD1,ASSQRGGHTEAF
TRBV5-1,TRBD2,ASSASGRGETQY
TRBV27,-,ASGPRRGLTGELF
TRBV7-9,TRBD1,ASSSQGISGELF